The following is a T cell receptor (beta chain) sequence with its context. This clone occurred once. No antigen is known for it. Qualities for individual bases were not recorded, and no much larger clone is one base off. The entry originates in a study of cytomegalovirus exposure and HLA in healthy donors (dated by TCRdb to about 2017). Concerning the study at large: According to an earlier analysis of several hundred of the donors, about 180 million T cells yielded roughly 110 million unique TCR beta sequences and less than 300 Gb of sequence data. Using immunosequencing, the study profiled T cell repertoires from 666 subjects and related those repertoires to cytomegalovirus serostatus. HLA typing included class I and class II loci at four-digit resolution. In a later analysis, previously published TCR beta repertoires from about 640 donors were re-analyzed and high-resolution HLA genotyping was added so that TCR occurrence patterns could be studied. Genome-wide SNP genotypes for about 65% of the 666 donors were used in a later genetic analysis, which treated that subset as a discovery cohort. Of the 300 to 500 genotyped donors, roughly 80% were placed in the genetic ancestry cluster associated with self-reported Caucasian donors. In an earlier analysis of roughly 600 of the donors, high-throughput TCR beta sequencing was used to judge whether each TCR beta V gene segment behaved as functional or pseudogenic. Typing coverage differed by locus: A, B, C, DRB1 and DQB1 were typed in about 620-640 donors, DQA1 in around 500, DPA1 in some 570, and DPB1 in 472. Among a few hundred genotyped donors of the cohort, an average of about 240,000 unique TCR beta nucleotide sequences were sequenced per donor, roughly 20% of them non-productive. Approximately 300 gigabases of sequencing data and 91 million or so unique TCR sequences made up an early release that covered under 750 HLA-typed donors. About five DR-DQ haplotypes were handled as single units for association and clustering because linkage in the cohort was strong. Along with the approximately 670-subject first cohort, a separate validation cohort of 120 different subjects was used. Donor age, sex, ethnicity and CMV serostatus were collected together with the repertoire data. The study was designed to test whether signatures of past pathogen exposure could be identified by cataloging public T cell receptors. In the later analysis, no new phenotypic data were used to find candidate immune exposures; instead, reliance was placed on TCR beta sequences and their occurrence across donors. All discovery cohort repertoires had been generated on a single sequencing platform. The study combined high-throughput TCR immunosequencing, statistical association of individual TCRs with disease status, and machine learning to predict cytomegalovirus infection status.

General findings and caveats noted by the study authors: Because HLA typing was unavailable for some donors at each locus, only the typed subset was used in association tests. While some public TCRs were present in many individuals, most TCR sequences turned up only very rarely across donors. When HLA alleles, especially DR and DQ, strongly co-occurred, attributing TCR associations to individual alleles was difficult. V-gene and J-gene trimming of TCR beta chains was associated with a missense DCLRE1C variant in a later genetic analysis, and the association was replicated in an independent cohort. Linkage disequilibrium might explain the correlated functional status among segregating V segments, but an unknown experimental factor could not be excluded. Broadly in line with IMGT annotations, most TCR beta V segments showed up in productive rearrangements about 90% or about 30% of the time in an earlier analysis of 587 of the donors. It was suggested by the authors that the approach could potentially be generalized to other disease states and immunological phenotypes. A later analysis found that most CMV-associated TCR beta chains appeared HLA-restricted, with HLA associations seemingly driven largely by CMV exposure. Because counts were too low, roughly 16 rarely observed V segments, including chromosome 9 orphons, were excluded from the earlier analysis of several hundred of the donors. A further reported finding was that TCR beta sequences accurately predicted the HLA-A and HLA-B alleles for most subjects in the first cohort. Because the 87-base-pair reads could not distinguish some IMGT-functional V segments, including TRBV6-2 and TRBV6-3, those segments were excluded. The classifier was reported to diagnose cytomegalovirus status with high specificity and sensitivity in both the original and validation cohorts. The sequencing pipeline was judged likely to have produced a cluster of highly shared sequence variants as a technical artifact. According to a later genetic analysis, donors in an Asian-associated ancestry cluster had fewer N-insertions in productive TCRs than the roughly 700-donor mean. In this cohort, only TCR beta chains were sequenced, and detectable features were limited by the absence of alpha or paired-chain data. A later analysis found that TCR association rates varied across HLA loci, with DRB1 alleles showing the most associated TCRs and HLA-C alleles the fewest. A later analysis associated 16,951 TCR beta sequences with specific HLA alleles at a false discovery rate of 0.05. Three of the identified cytomegalovirus-associated TCR beta chains were confirmed in vitro to be specific for cytomegalovirus antigens. In a later analysis, HLA-associated TCR beta chains showed more clonal expansion and lower generation probabilities than non-associated chains that were equally common. The only immune exposure information available for the cohort was CMV serostatus. Sequencing depth was assumed to be roughly uniform across donors in the presence/absence analyses, though that assumption may not hold. A total of roughly 160 TCR beta chains were listed by the study as associated with cytomegalovirus. According to a later analysis, parvovirus B19, influenza, CMV and Epstein-Barr virus appeared linked to several top co-occurrence clusters.

CDR1 and CDR2 (SEHNR, FQNEAQ) derive from the germline V gene (reference sequence). The CDR3 measures 14 amino acids from cysteine to phenylalanine. Only the CDR3 part of the read is kept: 42 bases, read in frame from the first base. Deletion took 5 bases off V and 7 bases off J, with a span of 17 bases between the germline ends. The cohort comprised under 700 healthy bone marrow donors. At the time of sampling, every cohort member was nominally healthy, though immune exposures that went unrecorded were likely present. The donor tested CMV seronegative, placing the donor among the approximately 360 seronegative members of the cohort. A peripheral blood sample was collected from each donor, and TCR beta sequencing was performed on peripheral blood mononuclear cells. Genomic DNA was extracted from the blood cell samples with the Qiagen DNeasy Blood Extraction Kit. Libraries were constructed by the immunoSEQ multiplex PCR assay. For the multiplex PCR, a mixture combining 60 forward primers for TCR Vbeta segments and 13 reverse primers for TCR Jbeta segments was used. The CDR3 region of rearranged TCR beta genes was amplified from genomic DNA by a multiplex PCR assay. On the Illumina HiSeq System, the amplified TCR beta libraries were sequenced as 87-base-pair reads. For the original study's pipeline: Across the roughly 640 repertoires, a later analysis counted approximately 83 million unique TCR beta chains, about 10 million of which were shared by at least two donors. Raw reads were error-corrected and collapsed into unique sequences by a nearest-neighbor algorithm in which closely related sequences were merged to remove PCR and sequencing errors. Alignment of CDR3 sequences to IMGT reference sequences was used to assign V, D and J gene segments. For a sequence to be retained, a match of at least six nucleotides was required to both a V gene segment and a J gene segment. Rearrangements were classified as productive when the CDR3 lacked stop codons and remained in frame with V and J, and all other rearrangements were classified as non-productive. CDR3 was defined according to IMGT convention as the region running from the second conserved V-encoded cysteine to the conserved J-encoded phenylalanine. The earlier analysis of approximately 590 of the donors excluded any sequence lacking an unambiguous match to a single V gene segment. An earlier analysis of a few hundred of the donors called V segments functional above 56.7% productive rearrangements and segregating when the between-donor standard deviation exceeded 5%. A statistical classification framework was built for diagnosing cytomegalovirus status from the catalog of TCR beta chain sequences. A later analysis assigned V and J genes by comparing TCR nucleotide sequences with IMGT/GENE-DB human TR gene sequences. A later analysis assigned CDR3 sequences and most-parsimonious VDJ recombination scenarios with the TCRdist pipeline. In a later analysis, each TCR beta chain was defined by its CDR3 amino acid sequence together with its V-gene family, and reads without a unique V-gene family were excluded. A later analysis removed several hundred highly shared, low-generation-probability nucleotide sequences to deal with suspected cross-contamination and a sequencing artifact. For each public chain, a later analysis derived a clonal expansion index from normalized ranks of inferred template counts within each repertoire. A later analysis computed generation probabilities with a VDJ recombination model fitted to out-of-frame rearrangements, and checked the results against IGoR. Hypergeometric tests were used in a later analysis to score TCR-TCR, TCR-HLA and TCR-CMV co-occurrence, with a repertoire-size bias correction applied to the TCR pairs. A later analysis estimated false discovery rates by permuting HLA or CMV assignments 20 times. In a later analysis, co-occurring TCRs were grouped using DBSCAN, and TCRdist sequence similarity was added for clustering within HLA-allele-positive subsets. Repertoires with fewer than 30,000 or more than 120,000 public chains were left out of co-occurrence clustering, as were about five repertoires with anomalous nucleotide sharing. The table was pulled from immuneACCESS by TCRdb, which kept in-frame rearrangements only. Such tables lose some clones; where checked, under half of the loss comes from unresolved V genes, and the rest has no known cause. For V, J and clone size, that table is used; D and trimming come from the DNA. In all, the sample holds 110,000 or so clones, and approximately 83% of those were seen once. Together, the top ten hold 6% to 7.5% of the sample.

What was sequenced was PBMCs. The chain was built from TRBV7-9 and TRBJ1-1; TRBD1 might be the D gene, on 5 matching bases. The TCR was taken from a man aged 18-30 years in good health and CMV-seronegative. The bases read TGTGCCAGCAGCATGTCCGGGCACGGGGGTGAAGCTTTCTTT. It is translated as CASSMSGHGGEAFF.